This T cell receptor (beta chain) was found in a study of T cell responses to AZD1222 COVID-19 vaccine. Study-wide results and caveats: All repertoire sampling was performed exclusively after the peak T cell response.

As regards this clone: Antigen specificity is unknown.

The protocol was immunoSEQ multiplex PCR, while the TCRdb copy is restricted to in-frame clones and leaves out a portion. This sample carries 110,000 or so clones, about 86% of them seen once, and the ten largest clones take approximately 15%. Losses at the gene ends were 2 bases for V and 1 base for J; bases not matched to a gene: 4. Germline V gene data show CDR1 as MDHEN and CDR2 as SYDVKM. There are 17 residues in the CDR3. The TCR sequence derives from an adult who received the AZD1222 COVID-19 vaccine. V gene TRBV28 combines with J gene TRBJ2-6, with 8 bases lining up with TRBD1. The sequences come from peripheral blood, collected 28 days after the second AZD1222 dose. The CDR3 sequence: CASSLRQGASGANVLTF. In DNA, the CDR3 is TGTGCCAGCAGTTTAAGGCAGGGGGCTTCTGGGGCCAACGTCCTGACTTTC.